The 5 T cell receptor beta chains below all came from one sample that was sequenced in a study of human T cells and chemical hapten exposure. TCRdb reanalysed the RACE reads using MiXCR and keeps one entry per CDR3 protein. The table has approximately 350,000 distinct CDR3 sequences, 5.5% to 8% seen once. Time point indicated: patch test 1, 2 weeks after DPC sensitization. Treatment defined: therapeutic diphenylcyclopropenone sensitization with weekly scalp DPC. The input for sequencing was whole blood, taken in connection with sensitization to the hapten diphenylcyclopropenone (DPC). Receptors were obtained from a woman aged 18-29 years with alopecia areata. Some clones in this sample may be carry-over from other donors' samples.

This clonotype turned up a few times. The chain recombines TRBV4-3 with TRBJ2-3; no reliable D call. The CDR3 covers 17 residues. Between the trimmed V and J ends, which lost 1 base and 2 bases, there was a span of 16 bases. Germline values: CDR1 LGHNA, CDR2 YSLEER. In nucleotides, the CDR3 is TGCGCCAGCAGCCAAGTGGGCTATCCGGGCGTCACAGATACGCAGTATTTT. Translating it yields CASSQVGYPGVTDTQYF.

In its sample, this clonotype was seen a few times. The CDR3 region has the DNA TGTGCCAGCTCACCAACCTGGACAGGGGGCTCTGGTGAAGCTTTCTTT. Translating gives CASSPTWTGGSGEAFF. The rearrangement links TRBV18 to TRBJ1-1, with 11 bases that match TRBD1. Trimming cost V 2 bases and J 7 bases; bases outside gene matches: 9. The CDR3 runs 16 residues. The germline V gene encodes CDR1 KGHSH and CDR2 LQKENI.

This clonotype was recorded a few times. One junction end does not reproduce the germline sequence, and a read error may be involved. The chain combines TRBV12-5 with TRBJ1-1; D gene unclear. The germline CDR1 and CDR2 sequences are LGHNT and FRNRAP. This CDR3 spans 11 amino acids. CDR3: CASGLNTEAFF. CDR3 DNA: TGTGCTAGTGGTTTGAATACTGAAGCTTTCTTT.

This clonotype was found many times. The CDR3 loop reads CASSFEAGGEIDGYTF. The CDR3 DNA follows: TGTGCCAGCAGTTTTGAGGCAGGGGGGGAGATTGATGGCTACACCTTC. V is TRBV27 and J is TRBJ1-2; 7 nucleotides agree with TRBD1. After removal of 3 bases from V and 6 bases from J, the junction contained 13 bases not matched to a gene. CDR3 length: 16 residues. The germline CDR1 and CDR2 sequences are MNHEY and SMNVEV (reference sequence).

Notes on this clonotype: An end of the junction does not agree with germline; a read error may underlie this. The chain carries TRBV25-1 and TRBJ1-1; D unresolved. Germline V lookup: CDR1 MGHDK, CDR2 SYGVNS. CDR3 length: 10 residues. The CDR3 spells CASSEYARLF. The CDR3 nucleotides read TGTGCCAGCAGTGAATATGCGCGGCTTTTT. The complete variable domain, with remaining parts taken from reference TRBV25-1 and TRBJ1-1, reads EADIYQTPRYLVIGTGKKITLECSQTMGHDKMYWYQQDPGMELHLIHYSYGVNSTEKGDLSSESTVSRIRTEHFPLTLESARPSHTSQYLCASSEYARLFGQGTRLTVV.